Listed below are T cell receptor beta chains from one sample, sequenced in a study of T cells in Graves' hyperthyroidism and ophthalmopathy. TCRdb independently ran MiXCR on the multiplex PCR reads; one entry per CDR3 protein. The table has around 570,000 distinct CDR3 sequences, nearly 20% seen once; the top ten hold over 45%. Sequences were obtained from blood. The receptors originated from a man in his forties or fifties with Graves' ophthalmopathy. The CDR3 runs from the conserved cysteine through the conserved F or W. The order of the fields is V gene, J gene, clone size, CDR3 protein. The listing skips clone size in some rows; elsewhere it reads once, few, many or a size class.

TRBV10-3	TRBJ1-2	many	CAISERQDNYGYTF
TRBV5-1	TRBJ2-7	.	CASSQDSRDRGHEQYF
TRBV6-2/TRBV6-3	TRBJ1-5	few	CASSTDRTQPQHF
TRBV11-1	TRBJ2-5	many	CASSSVGRARETQYF
TRBV6-4	TRBJ1-5	.	CASSDGAGSQPQHF
TRBV7-9	TRBJ2-1	few	CASSVAGQVNEQFF
TRBV2	TRBJ2-5	.	CASSAASGGPDQETQYF
TRBV6-1	TRBJ1-5	.	CVSSEERNQPQHF
TRBV6-1	TRBJ2-5	few	CASSRQGALVRLSTQYF
TRBV29-1	TRBJ2-2	.	CNVLLRGGGNTGELFF
TRBV7-8	TRBJ1-2	once	CASSLKGSIYGYTF
TRBV28	TRBJ2-7	many	CASSPHPGSGDYEQYF
TRBV11-3	TRBJ2-5	few	CASSLGVWRTQETQYF
TRBV30	TRBJ2-3	many	CAWSQGKGTDTQYF
TRBV11-2	TRBJ2-1	.	CASSLAGGADNEQFF
TRBV20-1	TRBJ2-2	few	CSARDRRGGSGELFF